These 11 T cell receptor beta chains came from one sample sequenced in a study of blood T cell repertoires in COVID-19. Measured with immunoSEQ multiplex PCR; TCRdb has only the in-frame clones, and not every one. The table has about 75,000 clones, 90% seen once. Sequences were obtained from peripheral blood. Every receptor here comes from a human donor in a cohort sampled during active COVID-19.

The chain recombines TRBV7-3 with TRBJ1-1, with unresolved D. In germline, CDR1 is SGHTA, CDR2 FQGTGA. This CDR3 is built from 13 residues. V was pared by 5 bases and J by 1 base, with 8 bases between. CDR3 in DNA: TGTGCCAGCAGCCCACCGGGGAACACTGAAGCTTTCTTT. This codes for CASSPPGNTEAFF.

J is TRBJ1-2 and V is TRBV5-6, with D uncertain. V lost 0 bases and J lost 8, with 14 bases in between. This CDR3 spans 14 amino acids. The germline V gene has CDR1 SGHDT and CDR2 YYEEEE. In DNA, the CDR3 is TGTGCCAGCAGCTTGGTGTCGCCCGTGGAGGGCTACACCTTC. Its translation: CASSLVSPVEGYTF.

As DNA, the CDR3 is TGTGCCAGCAGCTTAGACAAGAGGGAGACCCAGTACTTC. Protein product: CASSLDKRETQYF. The V and J genes are TRBV7-2 and TRBJ2-5; D call uncertain. The CDR3 totals 13 residues. V dropped 1 base and J dropped 5 bases, with 8 bases sitting between them. CDR1 is SGHTA, CDR2 FQGNSA, per germline.

The chain combines TRBV19 with TRBJ2-7, with D tentatively TRBD1 (6 bases). Germline V lookup: CDR1 LNHDA, CDR2 SQIVND (reference sequence). CDR3 length: 13 residues. V was clipped by 3 bases and J by 3 bases, with 9 bases between them. CDR3 DNA sequence: TGTGCCAGTAGTATTGGACAGTACTACGAGCAGTACTTC. Protein sequence: CASSIGQYYEQYF. Using reference TRBV19 and TRBJ2-7 for the parts outside the CDR3, the full variable domain is DGGITQSPKYLFRKEGQNVTLSCEQNLNHDAMYWYRQDPGQGLRLIYYSQIVNDFQKGDIAEGYSVSREKKESFPLTVTSAQKNPTAFYLCASSIGQYYEQYFGPGTRLTVT.

This chain uses TRBV7-2 with TRBJ2-4, with D tentatively TRBD1 (5 bases). The CDR3 has 17 residues. With 0 bases removed from V and 0 bases from J, the gap between germline ends came to 12 bases. Per germline, CDR1 SGHTA and CDR2 FQGNSA. CDR3 loop: CASSLAQTAVAKNIQYF. CDR3 sequence (DNA): TGTGCCAGCAGCTTAGCGCAGACAGCCGTAGCCAAAAACATTCAGTACTTC.

The sample holds a few counts of this clone. This chain links TRBV30 with TRBJ2-1; TRBD2 agrees at 8 bases. Losses at the gene ends were 5 bases for V and 4 bases for J; bases not matched to a gene: 7. This CDR3 region has 14 residues. Germline CDR1 is GTSNPN and CDR2 is SVGIG (reference sequence). CDR3: CAWARSGDYNEQFF. DNA for the CDR3: TGTGCCTGGGCCCGTAGCGGGGATTACAATGAGCAGTTCTTC.

The CDR3 loop reads CASKIDRDGTEAFF. In DNA, the CDR3 is TGTGCCAGCAAAATCGACAGGGATGGAACTGAAGCTTTCTTT. V usage is TRBV6-6 and J usage is TRBJ1-1, with 7 bases matching TRBD1. The trim removed 7 bases at V and 5 bases at J, leaving 10 bases unmatched. The CDR3 runs 14 residues. Germline lookup yields CDR1 MNHNY and CDR2 SVGAGI (reference sequence).

The sample holds a few counts of this clone. J is TRBJ2-7 and V is TRBV6-5; 11 bases align to TRBD1. Trimming cost V 4 bases and J 4 bases; bases outside gene matches: 6. Germline values: CDR1 MNHEY, CDR2 SVGAGI. The CDR3 consists of 15 residues. The CDR3 bases are TGTGCCAGCAGTTCCCCGGGACAGGGGGTATACGAGCAGTACTTC. It translates to CASSSPGQGVYEQYF.

This chain links TRBV19 with TRBJ2-1; 12 positions match TRBD2. Trimming cost V 3 bases and J 7 bases; bases outside gene matches: 10. CDR1 and CDR2 (germline): LNHDA, SQIVND (reference sequence). This CDR3 region has 17 residues. The CDR3 bases are TGTGCCAGTAGTATTGGGTTGGCTAGCGGGGGGGTTAATGAGCAGTTCTTC. Its translation: CASSIGLASGGVNEQFF.

The CDR3: CAISGGGTLNTEAFF. The CDR3 bases are TGTGCCATCAGTGGAGGGGGCACTTTAAACACTGAAGCTTTCTTT. This rearrangement joins TRBV10-3 to TRBJ1-1; 7 bases map to TRBD1. The V gene's germline CDR1 is ENHRY and CDR2 SYGVKD. V lost 4 bases to trimming and J lost 2 bases; unmatched junction nucleotides: 7. CDR3 length: 15 amino acids.

The chain uses TRBV7-2 and TRBJ2-1; TRBD1 agrees at 8 bases. V gave up 3 bases and J gave up 6 bases; unmatched junction bases: 4. Germline assignment: CDR1 SGHTA and CDR2 FQGNSA. This CDR3 is 14 amino acids long. The CDR3: CASSLDRDGNEQFF. In DNA form, the CDR3 reads TGTGCCAGCAGCTTGGACAGGGATGGCAATGAGCAGTTCTTC. The variable domain in full, completed from reference TRBV7-2 and TRBJ2-1, reads GAGVSQSPSNKVTEKGKDVELRCDPISGHTALYWYRQSLGQGLEFLIYFQGNSAPDKSGLPSDRFSAERTGGSVSTLTIQRTQQEDSAVYLCASSLDRDGNEQFFGPGTRLTVL.